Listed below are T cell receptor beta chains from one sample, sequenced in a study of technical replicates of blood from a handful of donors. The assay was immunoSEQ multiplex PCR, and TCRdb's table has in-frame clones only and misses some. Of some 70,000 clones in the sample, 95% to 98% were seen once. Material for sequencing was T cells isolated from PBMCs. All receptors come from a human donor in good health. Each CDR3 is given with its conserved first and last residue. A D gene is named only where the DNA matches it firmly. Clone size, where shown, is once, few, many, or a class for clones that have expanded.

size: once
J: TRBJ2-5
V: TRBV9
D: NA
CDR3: CASSVSPDPQETQYF
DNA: TGTGCCAGCAGCGTATCTCCAGATCCCCAAGAGACCCAGTACTTC

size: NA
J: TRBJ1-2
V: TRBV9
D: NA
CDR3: CASSDLTTGNYGYTF
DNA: TGTGCCAGCAGCGACCTAACCACAGGCAACTATGGCTACACCTTC

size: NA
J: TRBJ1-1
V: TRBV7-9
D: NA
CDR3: CASSSQGRTTEAFF
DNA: TGTGCCAGCAGCTCACAGGGACGAACAACTGAAGCTTTCTTT

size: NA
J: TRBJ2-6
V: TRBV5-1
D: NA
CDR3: CASTPRWAGANVLTF
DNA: TGCGCCAGCACCCCGAGGTGGGCTGGGGCCAACGTCCTGACTTTC

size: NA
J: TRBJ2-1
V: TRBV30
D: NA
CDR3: CAWTNGGLYNEQFF
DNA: TGTGCCTGGACCAATGGAGGGCTCTACAATGAGCAGTTCTTC

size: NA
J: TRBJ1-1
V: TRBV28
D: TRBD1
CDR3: CASIGDRGNTEAFF
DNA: TGTGCCAGCATTGGGGACAGGGGAAACACTGAAGCTTTCTTT

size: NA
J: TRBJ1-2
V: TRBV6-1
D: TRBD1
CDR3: CASSEALTGGIYGYTF
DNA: TGTGCCAGCAGTGAAGCTTTGACAGGGGGCATCTATGGCTACACCTTC

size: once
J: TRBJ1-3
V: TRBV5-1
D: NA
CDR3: CASSLGSSGNTIYF
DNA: TGCGCCAGCAGCTTGGGGAGCTCTGGAAACACCATATATTTT

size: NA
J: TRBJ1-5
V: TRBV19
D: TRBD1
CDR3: CASTTDRVDQPQHF
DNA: TGTGCCAGTACCACGGACAGGGTGGATCAGCCCCAGCATTTT

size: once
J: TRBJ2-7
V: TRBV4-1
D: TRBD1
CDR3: CASRDSLREQYF
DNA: TGCGCCAGTCGGGACAGCCTAAGGGAGCAGTACTTC

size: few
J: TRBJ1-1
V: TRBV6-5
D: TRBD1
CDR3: CASSRGAEAFF
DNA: TGTGCCTCTTCCAGGGGGGCTGAAGCTTTCTTT

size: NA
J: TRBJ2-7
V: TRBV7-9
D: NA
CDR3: CASSLPSYEQYF
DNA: TGTGCCAGCAGCTTACCTTCCTACGAGCAGTACTTC

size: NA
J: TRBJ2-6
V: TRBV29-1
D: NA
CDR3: CSVESSGANVLTF
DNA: TGCAGCGTGGAGAGCTCTGGGGCCAACGTCCTGACTTTC

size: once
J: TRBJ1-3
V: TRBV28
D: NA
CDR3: CASSQEGYAGNTIYF
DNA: TGTGCCAGCAGTCAGGAAGGATATGCTGGAAACACCATATATTTT

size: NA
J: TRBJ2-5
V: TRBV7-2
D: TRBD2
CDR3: CASSPRLSGRAKETQYF
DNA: TGTGCCAGCAGCCCGCGCCTTAGCGGGAGGGCCAAAGAGACCCAGTACTTC

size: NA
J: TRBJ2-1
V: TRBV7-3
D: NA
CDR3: CASSLWSGPNNEQFF
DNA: TGTGCCAGCAGCTTGTGGAGCGGGCCGAACAATGAGCAGTTCTTC

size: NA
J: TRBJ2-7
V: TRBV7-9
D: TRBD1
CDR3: CASSLGQGIPYEQYF
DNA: TGTGCCAGCAGCTTAGGACAGGGGATTCCCTACGAGCAGTACTTC

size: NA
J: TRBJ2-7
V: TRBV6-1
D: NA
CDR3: CASGGRTVTYEQYF
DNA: TGTGCCAGCGGAGGAAGGACAGTCACCTACGAGCAGTACTTC

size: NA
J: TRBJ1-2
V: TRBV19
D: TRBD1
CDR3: CASFTGASYGYTF
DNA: TGTGCCAGTTTTACAGGGGCAAGCTATGGCTACACCTTC

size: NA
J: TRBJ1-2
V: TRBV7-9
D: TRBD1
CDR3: CASSHRGQGPGYTF
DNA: TGTGCCAGCAGCCACAGGGGACAGGGGCCTGGCTACACCTTC

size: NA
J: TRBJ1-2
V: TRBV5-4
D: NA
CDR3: CASSLRDINYGYTF
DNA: TGTGCCAGCAGCTTGAGGGACATAAACTATGGCTACACCTTC

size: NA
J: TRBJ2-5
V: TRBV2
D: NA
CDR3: CASSLGRTPTREETQYF
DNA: TGTGCCAGCAGTCTGGGGAGGACACCAACCAGGGAGGAGACCCAGTACTTC

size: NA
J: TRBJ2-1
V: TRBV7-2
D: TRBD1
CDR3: CASSSGTGIYNEQFF
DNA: TGTGCCAGCAGCTCTGGGACAGGAATATACAATGAGCAGTTCTTC

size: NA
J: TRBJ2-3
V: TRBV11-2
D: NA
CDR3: CASRRTATADTQYF
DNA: TGTGCCAGCAGGCGGACAGCTACCGCAGATACGCAGTATTTT

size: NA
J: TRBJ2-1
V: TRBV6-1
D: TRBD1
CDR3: CASSVLGQGIWGEQFF
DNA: TGTGCCAGCAGTGTCTTGGGACAGGGGATTTGGGGTGAGCAGTTCTTC

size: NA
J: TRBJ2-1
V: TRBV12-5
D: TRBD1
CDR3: CASGAQGDNEQFF
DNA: TGTGCTAGTGGTGCACAGGGGGACAATGAGCAGTTCTTC

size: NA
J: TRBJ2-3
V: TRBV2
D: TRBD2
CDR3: CASFAPSGSTDTQYF
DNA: TGTGCCAGCTTTGCTCCTAGCGGGAGCACAGATACGCAGTATTTT

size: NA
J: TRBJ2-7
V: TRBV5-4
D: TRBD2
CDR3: CASSPQLAGEDEQYF
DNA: TGTGCCAGCAGCCCACAACTAGCGGGAGAGGACGAGCAGTACTTC

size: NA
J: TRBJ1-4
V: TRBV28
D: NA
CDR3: CASSALDEKLFF
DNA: TGTGCCAGCAGTGCATTAGATGAAAAACTGTTTTTT

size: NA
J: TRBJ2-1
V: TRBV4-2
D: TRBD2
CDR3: CASSQEIGLAGTEQFF
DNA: TGTGCCAGCAGCCAAGAAATCGGGCTAGCGGGTACTGAGCAGTTCTTC

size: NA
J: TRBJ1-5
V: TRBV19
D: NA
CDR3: CASSPGLITF
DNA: TGTGCCAGTAGTCCGGGACTCATTACTTTT

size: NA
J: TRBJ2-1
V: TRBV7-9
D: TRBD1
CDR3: CASSIWTGESDNEQFF
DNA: TGTGCCAGCAGCATATGGACAGGGGAATCGGACAATGAGCAGTTCTTC

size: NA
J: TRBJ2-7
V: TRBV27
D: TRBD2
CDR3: CASSGLAGGYEQYF
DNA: TGTGCCAGCAGTGGACTAGCGGGAGGCTACGAGCAGTACTTC

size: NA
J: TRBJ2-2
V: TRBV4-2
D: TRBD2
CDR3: CASSQVPSGRRTGELFF
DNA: TGTGCCAGCAGCCAAGTCCCCAGCGGGAGACGCACCGGGGAGCTGTTTTTT

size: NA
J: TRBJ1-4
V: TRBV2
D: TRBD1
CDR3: CASLGQGGEKLFF
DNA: TGTGCCAGCCTGGGACAGGGAGGAGAAAAACTGTTTTTT

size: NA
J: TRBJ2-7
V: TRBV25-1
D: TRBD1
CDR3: CASSKLGQGSEQYF
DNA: TGTGCCAGCAGTAAGTTAGGACAGGGTTCCGAGCAGTACTTC

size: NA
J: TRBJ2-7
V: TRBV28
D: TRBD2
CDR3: CASSLAGGSYEQYF
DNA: TGTGCCAGCAGTTTAGCGGGAGGGTCCTACGAGCAGTACTTC

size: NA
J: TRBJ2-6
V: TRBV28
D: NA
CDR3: CASSLLRGTGANVLTF
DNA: TGTGCCAGCAGTCTACTCAGGGGTACCGGGGCCAACGTCCTGACTTTC

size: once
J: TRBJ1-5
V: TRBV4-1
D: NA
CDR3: CASSQVVGSGQPQHF
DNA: TGCGCCAGCAGCCAGGTAGTGGGCAGCGGGCAGCCCCAGCATTTT

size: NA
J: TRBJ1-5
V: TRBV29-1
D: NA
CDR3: CSVSVGGENQPQHF
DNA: TGCAGCGTTTCGGTCGGGGGGGAAAATCAGCCCCAGCATTTT

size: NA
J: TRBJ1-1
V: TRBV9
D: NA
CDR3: CASSVSDDSEAFF
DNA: TGTGCCAGCAGCGTCTCCGATGACAGTGAAGCTTTCTTT

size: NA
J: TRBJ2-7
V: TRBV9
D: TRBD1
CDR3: CASSLGQGTYEQYF
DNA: TGTGCCAGCAGCCTCGGACAGGGGACCTACGAGCAGTACTTC

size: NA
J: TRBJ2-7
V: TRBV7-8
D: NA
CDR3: CASSLEPSAAFSYEQYF
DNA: TGTGCCAGCAGCTTAGAGCCTAGCGCAGCGTTCTCCTACGAGCAGTACTTC

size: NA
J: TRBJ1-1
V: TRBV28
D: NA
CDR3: CASSLIARLNTEAFF
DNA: TGTGCCAGCAGCTTAATAGCACGACTGAACACTGAAGCTTTCTTT

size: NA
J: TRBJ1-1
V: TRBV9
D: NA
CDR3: CASSPPPRGMRTEAFF
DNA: TGTGCCAGCAGCCCTCCACCACGGGGGATGAGGACTGAAGCTTTCTTT

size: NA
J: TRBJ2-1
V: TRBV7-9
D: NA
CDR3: CASSLALNGNEQFF
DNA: TGTGCCAGCAGCTTAGCCCTTAACGGGAATGAGCAGTTCTTC

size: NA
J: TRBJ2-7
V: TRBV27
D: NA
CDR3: CASSIWGTPYEQYF
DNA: TGTGCCAGCAGTATATGGGGGACTCCCTACGAGCAGTACTTC

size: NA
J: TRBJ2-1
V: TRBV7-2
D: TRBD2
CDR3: CASSLGLAGDEQFF
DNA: TGTGCCAGCAGCTTGGGACTAGCGGGAGATGAGCAGTTCTTC

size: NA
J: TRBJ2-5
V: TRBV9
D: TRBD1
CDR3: CASSAGQGRGGETQYF
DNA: TGTGCCAGCAGCGCTGGACAGGGGCGAGGTGGAGAGACCCAGTACTTC

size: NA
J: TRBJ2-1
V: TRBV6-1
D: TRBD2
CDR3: CASRGGLGYEQFF
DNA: TGTGCCAGCAGGGGGGGACTAGGCTATGAGCAGTTCTTC

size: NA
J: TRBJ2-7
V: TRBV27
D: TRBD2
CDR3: CASSLERGHSEQYF
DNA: TGTGCCAGCAGTTTAGAGCGGGGGCATTCGGAGCAGTACTTC